Below, 19 T cell receptor beta chains from the same sample are listed, as sequenced in a study of post-analysis software for immune sequencing data. The study's findings and limits: About 5 TRBV segments were more frequent in patients than controls; TRBV5-6, TRBV5-1 and TRBV20-1 belonged to this group.

Each TCR beta cDNA library carried unique molecular identifiers. TCRdb redid the calling of the PCR reads with MiXCR, one entry per CDR3 protein. This table holds 740,000 or so distinct CDR3 sequences, roughly half found once. These receptors lack a known antigen. Sequencing used blood. These receptors all come from a girl under 18 with multiple sclerosis.

The chain combines TRBV10-3 with TRBJ1-1, with D uncertain. The CDR3 contains 13 residues. Looked up from germline, CDR1 is ENHRY and CDR2 is SYGVKD. V was shortened by 6 bases and J by 1 base, with 9 bases between the two germline ends. CDR3 bases: TGTGCCATCAGGGACGGGGAGAACACTGAAGCTTTCTTT. Amino acids: CAIRDGENTEAFF.

The chain employs TRBV3-1 and TRBJ2-7, with TRBD2 identical over 12 bases. The CDR3 sequence is 16 residues long. Looked up from germline, CDR1 is LGHDT and CDR2 is YNNKEL (reference sequence). Trimming removed 4 bases from V and 1 base from J; junction bases left unmatched: 5. The CDR3 region is CASSPTTSGGSYEQYF. The CDR3, as DNA: TGTGCCAGCAGCCCGACCACTAGCGGGGGGTCCTACGAGCAGTACTTC.

This chain links TRBV19 with TRBJ2-4, with D perhaps matching TRBD1 (5 bases). Germline V gene data show CDR1 as LNHDA and CDR2 as SQIVND (reference sequence). The CDR3 spans 15 residues. V lost 5 bases to trimming and J lost 0 bases, with 11 bases between them. Written as DNA, the CDR3 is TGTGCCAGTAGTCGACCGACAGTAGCCAAAAACATTCAGTACTTC. Protein: CASSRPTVAKNIQYF.

The CDR3 spells CASSQESGLDIQYF. DNA of the CDR3: TGCGCCAGCAGCCAAGAATCGGGTTTGGACATTCAGTACTTC. V usage is TRBV4-1 and J usage is TRBJ2-4; D uncertain. The V gene lost 0 bases and the J gene lost 8 bases, with 11 bases spanning the gap. Germline CDR1 MGHRA, CDR2 YSYEKL. The CDR3 is made up of 14 amino acids.

This clonotype was detected a few times. V usage is TRBV11-2 and J usage is TRBJ2-7; tentative D call: TRBD2 (5 bases). Germline V gene lookup returns CDR1 SGHAT and CDR2 FQNNGV. The CDR3 is made up of 14 amino acids. The ends were cut back, 3 bases at V and 0 bases at J, with 9 bases in the middle. Written as DNA, the CDR3 is TGTGCCAGCAGCTTTAATCTAGCCTCCTACGAGCAGTACTTC. It is translated as CASSFNLASYEQYF. The full variable domain, its missing parts supplied by reference TRBV11-2 and TRBJ2-7, is EAGVAQSPRYKIIEKRQSVAFWCNPISGHATLYWYQQILGQGPKLLIQFQNNGVVDDSQLPKDRFSAERLKGVDSTLKIQPAKLEDSAVYLCASSFNLASYEQYFGPGTRLTVT.

The rearrangement joins TRBV5-1 to TRBJ2-1; tentative D call: TRBD1 (6 bases). The CDR3 runs to 14 residues. Looked up from germline, CDR1 is SGHRS and CDR2 is YFSETQ. V was shortened by 1 base and J by 3 bases, with 8 bases between the two germline ends. Written as DNA, the CDR3 is TGCGCCAGCAGCTTGCAACAGGGCTACAATGAGCAGTTCTTC. This translates into CASSLQQGYNEQFF.

This clonotype was found a few times. CDR3 nucleotides: TGCGCCAGCAGCCTAGGACAGGGGGCCAAAAGGGACGAGCAGTACTTC. Encoded protein: CASSLGQGAKRDEQYF. The V and J genes are TRBV5-1 and TRBJ2-7; 11 bases are a match to TRBD1. Losses at the gene ends were 4 bases for V and 5 bases for J; bases not matched to a gene: 11. CDR1 SGHRS and CDR2 YFSETQ come from the germline V gene. CDR3 length: 16 amino acids.

This clonotype was observed a few times. The CDR3 sequence is CASSPPVNYEQYF. CDR3 DNA: TGTGCCAGCTCACCCCCAGTCAATTACGAGCAGTACTTC. The chain has TRBV18 and TRBJ2-7; unclear D gene. V was clipped by 3 bases and J by 4 bases, with 10 bases between them. The germline V gene has CDR1 KGHSH and CDR2 LQKENI. The CDR3 extends over 13 amino acids.

V gene TRBV5-1 combines with J gene TRBJ1-2, with D perhaps matching TRBD1 (5 bases). The CDR3 runs to 15 residues. Germline CDR1 SGHRS, CDR2 YFSETQ. Trimming took 0 bases from V and 1 from J, leaving 10 bases between them. The CDR3 here is CASSLDEGRNYGYTF. The CDR3 nucleotides read TGCGCCAGCAGCTTGGACGAGGGGCGTAACTATGGCTACACCTTC. The entire variable domain, with the rest obtained from reference TRBV5-1 and TRBJ1-2, is as follows: KAGVTQTPRYLIKTRGQQVTLSCSPISGHRSVSWYQQTPGQGLQFLFEYFSETQRNKGNFPGRFSGRQFSNSRSEMNVSTLELGDSALYLCASSLDEGRNYGYTFGSGTRLTVV.

CDR3 sequence reads: CASSPLRAGFNYGYTF. The CDR3, as DNA: TGTGCCAGCAGTCCCCTCCGGGCAGGATTTAACTATGGCTACACCTTC. This chain connects TRBV28 to TRBJ1-2; no clear D gene. This CDR3 region has 16 residues. V lost 5 bases and J lost 1, with 17 bases in between. The germline gives CDR1 MDHEN, CDR2 SYDVKM.

To note about this clonotype: An end of the junction differs from the germline gene, which may be a read error. V usage is TRBV7-2 and J usage is TRBJ2-1; D is uncertain. The CDR3 runs to 12 residues. The germline V gene encodes CDR1 SGHTA and CDR2 FQGNSA. Here the CDR3 DNA reads TGCGCCAGCAGCTTTACCTCGCTATCACAGTTCTTC. Translation: CASSFTSLSQFF. The full variable domain, its missing parts supplied by reference TRBV7-2 and TRBJ2-1, is GAGVSQSPSNKVTEKGKDVELRCDPISGHTALYWYRQSLGQGLEFLIYFQGNSAPDKSGLPSDRFSAERTGGSVSTLTIQRTQQEDSAVYLCASSFTSLSQFFGPGTRLTVL.

This clonotype was recorded a few times. The V gene is TRBV29-1, the J gene TRBJ1-5, with D maybe TRBD1 (6 bases). The CDR3 has 13 residues. Trimming removed 4 bases from V and 5 bases from J, with 12 bases in between. Germline V CDR1 and CDR2: SQVTM, ANQGSEA. CDR3 in amino acids: CSVGGRGDQPQHF. CDR3 bases: TGCAGCGTTGGAGGGAGGGGGGATCAGCCCCAGCATTTT.

This sequence joins TRBV20-1 and TRBJ2-3, with 10 bases fitting TRBD2. The CDR3 spans 14 residues. Germline CDR1 is DFQATT and CDR2 is SNEGSKA (reference sequence). V shed 3 bases, J shed 8 bases, and the junction held 8 bases outside the gene matches. The CDR3 region is CSASTSGTMGTQYF. CDR3 nucleotide sequence: TGCAGTGCTAGCACTAGCGGGACCATGGGTACGCAGTATTTT.

The chain combines TRBV20-1 with TRBJ2-4, with D possibly being TRBD1 (6 bases). The CDR3 sequence is 16 residues long. Trimming cost V 2 bases and J 7 bases, with 21 bases left between them. Germline V gene data show CDR1 as DFQATT and CDR2 as SNEGSKA (reference sequence). The CDR3 DNA reads as TGCAGTGCTAGAAGGCCTGGGGGCCCCTTTACGAACATTCAGTACTTC. Its protein product is CSARRPGGPFTNIQYF.

This clonotype was picked up a small number of times. The genes are TRBV29-1 and TRBJ1-2; 8 nucleotides agree with TRBD1. This CDR3 is built from 14 residues. Germline V gene data show CDR1 as SQVTM and CDR2 as ANQGSEA. V lost 3 bases to trimming and J lost 6 bases; unmatched junction nucleotides: 9. The CDR3 sequence: CSVEVTGVLHGYTF. Written as DNA, the CDR3 is TGCAGCGTTGAGGTGACAGGGGTGCTCCATGGCTACACCTTC.

The chain couples TRBV2 to TRBJ2-7; TRBD1 might be the D (6 bases). There are 12 residues in the CDR3. With 6 bases removed from V and 4 bases from J, the gap between germline ends came to 10 bases. Germline-derived CDR1 and CDR2 are SNHLY and FYNNEI. CDR3 nucleotides: TGTGCCAGCAGACAGGGCGTTTACGAGCAGTACTTC. It is translated as CASRQGVYEQYF.

This clonotype was counted ten times or more. The chain carries TRBV5-5 and TRBJ2-7; 7 nucleotides agree with TRBD2. The CDR3 extends over 13 amino acids. Germline V lookup: CDR1 SGHKS, CDR2 YYEKEE (reference sequence). The V and J ends lost 4 bases and 2 bases, in that order; junction bases with no gene match: 3. The CDR3 nucleotides are TGTGCCAGCAGCCCCGGGACTACCTACGAGCAGTACTTC. Protein sequence: CASSPGTTYEQYF.

In its sample, this clonotype was seen a few times. The rearrangement joins TRBV6-6 to TRBJ1-5; D is ambiguous. The V end was cut by 10 bases, the J end by 3 bases, with 13 bases between. The CDR3 sequence is 13 residues long. Germline-derived CDR1 and CDR2 are MNHNY and SVGAGI (reference sequence). CDR3 in DNA: TGTGCCAACGGTCATGGGTTCAATCAGCCCCAGCATTTT. It is translated as CANGHGFNQPQHF.

This clonotype was picked up a small number of times. The rearrangement uses TRBV7-2 and TRBJ2-3; TRBD2 might be the D (5 bases). Trimming cost V 5 bases and J 0 bases, with 15 bases left between them. The CDR3 is 16 residues long. Germline CDR1 SGHTA, CDR2 FQGNSA. CDR3 loop: CASSPRGLPSTDTQYF. The CDR3 bases are TGTGCCAGCAGCCCCCGGGGTCTGCCTAGCACAGATACGCAGTATTTT.